This T cell receptor (beta chain) was recorded in a study of early T cells in non-severe SARS-CoV-2 infection. This clonotype was seen ten or more times. The J segment lost 4 bases and the V segment lost 8 bases, leaving 6 bases of the junction unmatched. CDR1 and CDR2 from the germline V gene are DFQATT and SNEGSKA (reference sequence). The CDR3 length is 13 residues. Via MiXCR, TCRdb re-called the 5' RACE reads, giving one row per CDR3 protein. This sample has about 20,000 distinct CDR3 sequences, with under 6.5% found just once. The chain uses TRBV20-1 and TRBJ2-1; 9 bases are shared with TRBD2. Sequencing was done on a sample of whole blood. The clonotype was recovered from an adult who was a healthcare worker with PCR-confirmed SARS-CoV-2 infection or an uninfected control (not recorded which). CDR3 sequence: CSPLREGYNEQFF. CDR3 sequence (DNA): TGCAGTCCTCTGCGGGAGGGATACAATGAGCAGTTCTTC.